The clone carrying this T cell receptor beta chain showed up many times. Trimming removed 4 bases from V and 9 bases from J, with 7 bases in between. The CDR3 sequence is 11 residues long. Germline CDR1 MNHEY, CDR2 SVGEGT. These data originate in a study of T cell repertoires in cytomegalovirus infection. Each CDR3 protein gets one entry after TCRdb re-called the reads with MiXCR. Of 200,000 to 300,000 distinct CDR3 sequences listed, under 8.5% were seen once; the top ten hold around 6.9%. This receptor was obtained from a human donor in good health (CMV status not recorded). Some clones in this sample may be carry-over from other donors' samples. This chain connects TRBV6-2 or TRBV6-3 to TRBJ2-1; D remains unclear. Sequences were obtained from PBMCs. The CDR3 DNA sequence: TGTGCCAGCAGTTTAGCCGCTGAGCAGTTCTTC. Translation: CASSLAAEQFF.